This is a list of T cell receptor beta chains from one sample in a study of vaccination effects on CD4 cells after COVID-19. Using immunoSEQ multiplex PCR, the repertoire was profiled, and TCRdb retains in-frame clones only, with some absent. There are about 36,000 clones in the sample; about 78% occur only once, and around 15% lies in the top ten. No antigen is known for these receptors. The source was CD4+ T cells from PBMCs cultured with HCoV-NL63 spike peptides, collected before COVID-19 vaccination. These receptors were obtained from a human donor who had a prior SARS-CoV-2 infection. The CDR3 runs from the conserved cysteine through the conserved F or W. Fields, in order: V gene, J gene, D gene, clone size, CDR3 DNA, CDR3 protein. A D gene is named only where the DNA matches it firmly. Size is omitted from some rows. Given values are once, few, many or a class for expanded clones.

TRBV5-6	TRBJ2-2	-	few	TGTGCCAGCAGCTTGCTAGGACAGAGCACCGGGGAGCTGTTTTTT	CASSLLGQSTGELFF
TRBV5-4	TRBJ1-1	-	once	TGTGCCAGCAGCTTCTTAGAGTCAGAAGCTTTCTTT	CASSFLESEAFF
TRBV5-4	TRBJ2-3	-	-	TGTGCCAGCAGCCCTGGTTTGGACCGCACAGATACGCAGTATTTT	CASSPGLDRTDTQYF
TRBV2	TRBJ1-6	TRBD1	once	TGTGCCAGCAGCGAAGACAGGGTAGAATTGAATTCACCCCTCCACTTT	CASSEDRVELNSPLHF
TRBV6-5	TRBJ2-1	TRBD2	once	TGTGCCAGCAGTAGCGGGGGGTTAGGGGAGCAGTTCTTC	CASSSGGLGEQFF
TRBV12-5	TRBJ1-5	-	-	TGTGCTAGTGGACCCGCAGGGGAGGGTCAGCCCCAGCATTTT	CASGPAGEGQPQHF
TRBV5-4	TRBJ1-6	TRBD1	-	TGTGCCAGCAGCTACCGGGGACAGGGCCCCAATTCACCCCTCCACTTT	CASSYRGQGPNSPLHF
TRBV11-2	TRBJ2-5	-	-	TGTGCCAGCAGCTTAGAGGTGGGCTGGGGGACCCAGTACTTC	CASSLEVGWGTQYF
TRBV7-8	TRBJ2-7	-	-	TGTGCCAGCAGCTTAGGGCCCACCGCATACGAGCAGTACTTC	CASSLGPTAYEQYF
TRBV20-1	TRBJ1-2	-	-	TGCAGTGGACAGGCCAACTATGGCTACACCTTC	CSGQANYGYTF
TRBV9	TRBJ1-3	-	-	TGTGCCAGCAGCGTCCCAAGAAACACCATATATTTT	CASSVPRNTIYF
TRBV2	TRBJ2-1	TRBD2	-	TGTGCCAGCAGGACCGGGACTAGCGGGGGTCTAACCTACAATGAGCAGTTCTTC	CASRTGTSGGLTYNEQFF
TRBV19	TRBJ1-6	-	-	TGTGCCAGTAGTAGAGTGAAATGGGCAGAAGGAGGTTCACCCCTCCACTTT	CASSRVKWAEGGSPLHF
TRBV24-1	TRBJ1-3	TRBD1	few	TGTGCCACCAGTGATTTAGGGGGCTCGTATGGAAACACCATATATTTT	CATSDLGGSYGNTIYF
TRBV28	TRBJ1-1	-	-	TGTGCCAGCAGTTTCTTAGGGGCGCCAAAGAACACTGAAGCTTTCTTT	CASSFLGAPKNTEAFF
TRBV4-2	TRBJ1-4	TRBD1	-	TGTGCCAGCAGCCGTGAGACAGGGAGCGAAAAACTGTTTTTT	CASSRETGSEKLFF
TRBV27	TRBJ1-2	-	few	TGTGCCAGCAGTCGGGGAGGAGACCCGAACAGGAACTATGGCTACACCTTC	CASSRGGDPNRNYGYTF
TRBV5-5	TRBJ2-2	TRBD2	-	TGTGCCAGCAGCTTGGAGGGACTAGCGCCGAACACCGGGGAGCTGTTTTTT	CASSLEGLAPNTGELFF
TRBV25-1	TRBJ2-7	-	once	TGTGCCAGCAGTGAGGGATACCACTCCTACGAGCAGTACTTC	CASSEGYHSYEQYF
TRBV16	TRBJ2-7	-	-	TGTGCCAGCAGCCAACAACCCGACTACGAGCAGTACTTC	CASSQQPDYEQYF
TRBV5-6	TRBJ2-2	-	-	TGTGCCAGCAGCTTGGGACTAGCGGACAGGGGCGGGGAGCTGTTTTTT	CASSLGLADRGGELFF
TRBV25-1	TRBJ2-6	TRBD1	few	TGTGCCAGCAGTTACACGACCGACAGGGGTGGGGCCAACGTCCTGACTTTC	CASSYTTDRGGANVLTF
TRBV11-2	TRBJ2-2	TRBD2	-	TGTGCCAGCAGCTTAGTCTTTTTGTCGGGGGGAGGCACCGGGGAGCTGTTTTTT	CASSLVFLSGGGTGELFF
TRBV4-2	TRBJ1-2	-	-	TGTGCCAGCAGCCCTAAACCACTGGACAGATCGGCTGGCTACACCTTC	CASSPKPLDRSAGYTF
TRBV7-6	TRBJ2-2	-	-	TGTGCCAGCAGCTTAAGGGGGACCAACACCGGGGAGCTGTTTTTT	CASSLRGTNTGELFF
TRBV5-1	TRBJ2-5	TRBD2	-	TGCGCCAGCAGCTTGGGCTCTAGCGGGGAAGAGACCCAGTACTTC	CASSLGSSGEETQYF
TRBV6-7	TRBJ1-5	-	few	TGTGCCAGCAGGCGGACCAGCCTAACGCAGCATTTT	CASRRTSLTQHF
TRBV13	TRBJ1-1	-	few	TGTGCCAGCAGGGTCCTCGGTTGGGGGCAAACTGAAGCTTTCTTT	CASRVLGWGQTEAFF
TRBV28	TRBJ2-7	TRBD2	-	TGTGCCAGCAGTTCTAGCGGGAGGCCGAACTACGAGCAGTACTTC	CASSSSGRPNYEQYF
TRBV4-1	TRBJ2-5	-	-	TGCGCCAGCAGCCAAGAGGCGGGGTGGGGGGATGGAGAGACCCAGTACTTC	CASSQEAGWGDGETQYF
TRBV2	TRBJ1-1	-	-	TGTGCCAGCAGAGAGACACGTATGAACACTGAAGCTTTCTTT	CASRETRMNTEAFF
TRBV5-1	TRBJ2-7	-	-	TGCGCCAGCAGCTATGTGGGTGGTACAGGTGAGCAGTACTTC	CASSYVGGTGEQYF
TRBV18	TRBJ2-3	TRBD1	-	TGTGCCAGCTCACCACAATGGGACAGGGCGACAGATACGCAGTATTTT	CASSPQWDRATDTQYF
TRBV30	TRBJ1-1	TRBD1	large	TGTGCCTGGAGTAGGGACAGTAACACTGAAGCTTTCTTT	CAWSRDSNTEAFF
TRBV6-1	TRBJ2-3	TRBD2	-	TGTGCCAGCAGTGAACGGGCGGGGGTAGAAGGGTATACGCAGTATTTT	CASSERAGVEGYTQYF